The 23 T cell receptor beta chains below were found in one sample sequenced in a study of T cells in Graves' hyperthyroidism and ophthalmopathy. Amplified TCR beta CDR3 regions came from RNA transcripts. With the HTBI primer set, the TCR CDR3 went through a first round of RT-PCR. MiXCR, applied by TCRdb to the multiplex PCR reads, yields one record per CDR3 protein. The table includes under 350,000 distinct CDR3 sequences, 15% to 20% detected once. The sequenced material came from blood. The receptor set was obtained from a woman aged 55-69 years with Graves' ophthalmopathy.

The chain recombines TRBV9 with TRBJ2-3, with D unresolved. The germline CDR1 and CDR2 sequences are SGDLS and YYNGEE. V was clipped by 2 bases and J by 0 bases, with 7 bases between them. The CDR3 spans 14 residues. The CDR3 reads CASSVRPSTDTQYF. CDR3 nucleotide sequence: TGTGCCAGCAGCGTTCGGCCTAGCACAGATACGCAGTATTTT.

The chain recombines TRBV5-1 with TRBJ2-7; 10 bases are a match to TRBD1. V gave up 0 bases and J gave up 5 bases; unmatched junction bases: 2. The CDR3 spans 14 residues. CDR1 is SGHRS and CDR2 is YFSETQ in the germline V gene. This CDR3 is CASSLGQGADEQYF. The CDR3 bases are TGCGCCAGCAGCTTGGGACAGGGGGCCGACGAGCAGTACTTC.

This clonotype occurred a few times. This chain connects TRBV6-2 or TRBV6-3 to TRBJ2-7, with TRBD1 matching 7 bases. The CDR3 consists of 14 residues. Trimming removed 2 bases from V and 2 bases from J; junction bases left unmatched: 3. CDR1 and CDR2 from the germline V gene are MNHEY and SVGEGT. The DNA for the CDR3 is TGTGCCAGCAGTTACCGGGACAGAGCCTACGAGCAGTACTTC. Amino acids: CASSYRDRAYEQYF.

This clonotype was detected ten times or more. The genes are TRBV6-2 or TRBV6-3 and TRBJ2-1, with 8 bases matching TRBD2. The germline CDR1 and CDR2 sequences are MNHEY and SVGEGT. V lost 6 bases, J lost 0 bases, and 7 bases stayed unmatched. This CDR3 has 16 residues. The chain's CDR3 is CASRGLGGGSYNEQFF. The CDR3 DNA follows: TGTGCCAGCAGGGGACTAGGAGGGGGCTCCTACAATGAGCAGTTCTTC.

This clonotype was seen repeatedly, ten times or more. This chain connects TRBV6-5 to TRBJ1-2; D is unresolved. The CDR3 length is 15 residues. Germline CDR1 reads MNHEY; CDR2 reads SVGAGI. The ends were cut back, 2 bases at V and 3 bases at J, with 13 bases in the middle. CDR3 sequence reads: CASSYARRVYYGYTF. In DNA, the CDR3 is TGTGCCAGCAGTTACGCCCGTCGGGTTTACTATGGCTACACCTTC.

In its sample, this clonotype was seen many times. The chain is built from TRBV29-1 and TRBJ2-3; no definite D call. Deletions cut 4 bases from V and 1 base from J, with 9 bases between. The CDR3 extends over 13 amino acids. Germline CDR1 and CDR2: SQVTM and ANQGSEA. As DNA, the CDR3 is TGCAGCGTTGGACACGATCGCACAGATACGCAGTATTTT. It translates to CSVGHDRTDTQYF.

V is TRBV2 and J is TRBJ1-4; 7 bases map to TRBD1. Germline V CDR1 and CDR2: SNHLY, FYNNEI. J lost 13 bases, V lost 4 bases, and 18 bases had no gene match. The CDR3 totals 16 residues. Here the CDR3 DNA reads TGTGCCAGCAGTGTACTGGGACAGCAGCTTAATGCTCGACTGTTTTTT. Its translation: CASSVLGQQLNARLFF. The complete variable domain, with remaining parts taken from reference TRBV2 and TRBJ1-4, reads EPEVTQTPSHQVTQMGQEVILRCVPISNHLYFYWYRQILGQKVEFLVSFYNNEISEKSEIFDDQFSVERPDGSNFTLKIRSTKLEDSAMYFCASSVLGQQLNARLFFGSGTQLSVL.

The sample holds many counts of this clonotype. This chain uses TRBV12-5 with TRBJ2-3, with D possibly being TRBD1 or TRBD2 (5 bases each). CDR3 length: 17 residues. Trimming took 5 bases from V and 2 from J, leaving 20 bases between them. Germline loops: CDR1 LGHNT, CDR2 FRNRAP. CDR3 sequence (DNA): TGTGCTAGTGGTCGAAGACGGGGCATCAACCCCACAGATACGCAGTATTTT. The encoded protein is CASGRRRGINPTDTQYF.

This clonotype has ten or more counts. The rearrangement links TRBV20-1 to TRBJ1-2, with 11 nucleotides matching TRBD1. The ends lost 2 bases at V and 2 bases at J; junction bases unmatched: 10. The CDR3 consists of 17 residues. Germline V gives CDR1 DFQATT, CDR2 SNEGSKA (reference sequence). The chain's CDR3 is CSARSDLGQGGNYGYTF. CDR3 bases: TGCAGTGCTAGATCCGACCTGGGACAGGGGGGAAACTATGGCTACACCTTC.

There are many counts of this clonotype. The V and J genes are TRBV28 and TRBJ2-7, with D perhaps TRBD1 (6 bases). Trimming pared 6 bases from V and 5 bases from J, leaving 17 bases between. The CDR3 consists of 14 residues. Looked up from germline, CDR1 is MDHEN and CDR2 is SYDVKM. Written as DNA, the CDR3 is TGTGCCAGCAGCCCTTTTACAGGGATCCACGAGCAGTACTTC. Protein product: CASSPFTGIHEQYF.

The chain is built from TRBV3-1 and TRBJ2-5, with D perhaps TRBD1 (6 bases). The germline V and J ends were trimmed by 1 base and 5 bases, with 8 bases remaining between them. The CDR3 is 13 residues long. Germline loops: CDR1 LGHDT, CDR2 YNNKEL (reference sequence). The CDR3: CASSQVRGETQYF. The CDR3 DNA follows: TGTGCCAGCAGCCAAGTGAGGGGGGAGACCCAGTACTTC.

In this sample, this clonotype turned up many times. The chain's CDR3 is CASSYSGTGANYGYTF. In DNA form, the CDR3 reads TGTGCCAGCAGTTACTCAGGGACGGGGGCGAACTATGGCTACACCTTC. The chain combines TRBV6-5 with TRBJ1-2, with D possibly being TRBD1 (6 bases). This CDR3 has 16 residues. Germline loops: CDR1 MNHEY, CDR2 SVGAGI. The V gene lost 0 bases and the J gene lost 2 bases, with 13 bases spanning the gap.

This clonotype has only a few counts. The gene calls are TRBV19 and TRBJ2-7, with D possibly matching TRBD1 (5 bases). The V gene lost 4 bases and the J gene lost 2 bases, with 9 bases spanning the gap. Germline V lookup: CDR1 LNHDA, CDR2 SQIVND (reference sequence). This CDR3 is 13 amino acids long. The CDR3 bases are TGTGCCAGTAGTAGCAGGGAAGCCTACGAGCAGTACTTC. It yields the protein CASSSREAYEQYF.

This clonotype was found many times. The gene calls are TRBV7-9 and TRBJ2-3; D ambiguous. CDR1 and CDR2 (germline): SEHNR, FQNEAQ (reference sequence). This CDR3 contains 12 residues. The V end lost 7 bases, the J end lost 11 bases, and 16 bases lay between the germline ends. The CDR3 nucleotides read TGTGCCAGCACCGAACTCGGTAAAGAGCAGTATTTT. Protein product: CASTELGKEQYF.

The sample holds a few counts of this clonotype. A much larger clone differs by one base, so this may be a read error. The CDR3 loop reads CASSFRTSKNTGAFF. CDR3 DNA sequence: TGCGCCAGCAGCTTCCGAACAAGCAAGAACACTGGAGCTTTCTTT. V gene TRBV5-1 combines with J gene TRBJ1-1; D gene unclear. Germline assignment: CDR1 SGHRS and CDR2 YFSETQ. CDR3 size: 15 residues.

This sequence joins TRBV9 and TRBJ2-3; D is undetermined. The CDR3 sequence is 16 residues long. Germline CDR1 reads SGDLS; CDR2 reads YYNGEE. V lost 0 bases and J lost 0, with 11 bases in between. DNA for the CDR3: TGTGCCAGCAGCGTAGCTCCGTCTACTAGCACAGATACGCAGTATTTT. Its protein product is CASSVAPSTSTDTQYF.

The chain combines TRBV6-9 with TRBJ1-2, with D maybe TRBD1 (5 bases). Germline lookup yields CDR1 MNHGY and CDR2 SVAAGI. The V end lost 6 bases, the J end lost 5 bases, and 16 bases lay between the germline ends. This CDR3 comprises 14 residues. Here the CDR3 DNA reads TGTGCCAGCAGGGATTCCGGGGCAGGGTATGGCTACACCTTC. Its translation is CASRDSGAGYGYTF.

In its sample, this clonotype was seen a few times. V usage is TRBV20-1 and J usage is TRBJ2-1; 9 bases line up with TRBD2. Germline V gene data show CDR1 as DFQATT and CDR2 as SNEGSKA (reference sequence). The CDR3 covers 15 residues. J gave up 4 bases and V 3 bases, and 7 bases lay outside the gene matches. The CDR3 protein is CSASGGGARYNEQFF. The CDR3 DNA reads as TGCAGTGCTAGTGGCGGGGGGGCAAGGTACAATGAGCAGTTCTTC.

In this sample, this clonotype turned up many times. One end of the junction does not line up with germline, which may come from a read error. The V call is TRBV7-2, the J call TRBJ2-5; no reliable D call. This CDR3 is built from 12 residues. Germline CDR1 SGHTA, CDR2 FQGNSA. The chain's CDR3 is CASSLVSTPPNF. The DNA for the CDR3 is TGTGCCAGCAGCTTAGTCTCAACCCCTCCTAACTTC. Variable domain in full (rest from reference TRBV7-2 and TRBJ2-5): GAGVSQSPSNKVTEKGKDVELRCDPISGHTALYWYRQSLGQGLEFLIYFQGNSAPDKSGLPSDRFSAERTGGSVSTLTIQRTQQEDSAVYLCASSLVSTPPNFGPGTRLLVL.

This chain joins TRBV3-1 and TRBJ2-5; D tentatively fits TRBD1 or TRBD2 (5 bases each). The germline gives CDR1 LGHDT, CDR2 YNNKEL (reference sequence). The V end lost 8 bases, the J end lost 5 bases, and 12 bases lay between the germline ends. CDR3 length: 12 residues. CDR3: CASSPGTETQYF. As DNA, the CDR3 is TGTGCCAGCTCACCAGGGACGGAGACCCAGTACTTC.

There are many counts of this clonotype. The rearrangement uses TRBV20-1 and TRBJ2-1; D is ambiguous. CDR1 and CDR2 (germline): DFQATT, SNEGSKA (reference sequence). V shed 5 bases and J shed 4 bases, with 12 bases lying between them. This CDR3 has 13 amino acids. For the CDR3, the DNA is TGCAGTGCTCATAGGACGGATTACAATGAGCAGTTCTTC. Amino acid sequence: CSAHRTDYNEQFF.

The DNA for the CDR3 is TGTGCCAGTAGTATGCAGAACTACGAGCAGTACTTC. Protein product: CASSMQNYEQYF. The V and J genes are TRBV19 and TRBJ2-7; D ambiguous. Between the trimmed V and J ends, which lost 3 bases and 3 bases, there was a span of 6 bases. Per the germline V gene, CDR1 is LNHDA and CDR2 is SQIVND (reference sequence). The CDR3 spans 12 residues.

This chain uses TRBV10-3 with TRBJ2-3, with 10 positions matching TRBD2. With V trimmed by 3 bases and J by 2 bases, 11 bases remained unmatched. The germline V gene has CDR1 ENHRY and CDR2 SYGVKD. The CDR3 totals 18 residues. CDR3 protein: CAISDRGTSGTPTDTQYF. The CDR3 bases are TGTGCCATCAGTGACCGGGGTACTAGCGGGACTCCCACAGATACGCAGTATTTT.